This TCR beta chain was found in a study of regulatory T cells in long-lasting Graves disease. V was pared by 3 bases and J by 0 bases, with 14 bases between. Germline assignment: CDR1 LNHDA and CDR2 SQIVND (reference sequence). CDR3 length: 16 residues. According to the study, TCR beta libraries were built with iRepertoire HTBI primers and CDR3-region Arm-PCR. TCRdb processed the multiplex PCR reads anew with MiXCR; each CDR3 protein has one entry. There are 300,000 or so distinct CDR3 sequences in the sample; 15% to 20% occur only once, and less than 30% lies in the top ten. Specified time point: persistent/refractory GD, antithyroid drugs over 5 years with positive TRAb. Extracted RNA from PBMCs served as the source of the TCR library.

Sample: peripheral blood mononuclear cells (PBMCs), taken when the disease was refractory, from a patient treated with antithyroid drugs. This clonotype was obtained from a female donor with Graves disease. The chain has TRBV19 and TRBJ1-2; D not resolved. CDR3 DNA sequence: TGTGCCAGTAGTATTGGGTTTCGGCTTGCTAACTATGGCTACACCTTC. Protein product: CASSIGFRLANYGYTF. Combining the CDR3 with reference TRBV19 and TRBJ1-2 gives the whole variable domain DGGITQSPKYLFRKEGQNVTLSCEQNLNHDAMYWYRQDPGQGLRLIYYSQIVNDFQKGDIAEGYSVSREKKESFPLTVTSAQKNPTAFYLCASSIGFRLANYGYTFGSGTRLTVV.